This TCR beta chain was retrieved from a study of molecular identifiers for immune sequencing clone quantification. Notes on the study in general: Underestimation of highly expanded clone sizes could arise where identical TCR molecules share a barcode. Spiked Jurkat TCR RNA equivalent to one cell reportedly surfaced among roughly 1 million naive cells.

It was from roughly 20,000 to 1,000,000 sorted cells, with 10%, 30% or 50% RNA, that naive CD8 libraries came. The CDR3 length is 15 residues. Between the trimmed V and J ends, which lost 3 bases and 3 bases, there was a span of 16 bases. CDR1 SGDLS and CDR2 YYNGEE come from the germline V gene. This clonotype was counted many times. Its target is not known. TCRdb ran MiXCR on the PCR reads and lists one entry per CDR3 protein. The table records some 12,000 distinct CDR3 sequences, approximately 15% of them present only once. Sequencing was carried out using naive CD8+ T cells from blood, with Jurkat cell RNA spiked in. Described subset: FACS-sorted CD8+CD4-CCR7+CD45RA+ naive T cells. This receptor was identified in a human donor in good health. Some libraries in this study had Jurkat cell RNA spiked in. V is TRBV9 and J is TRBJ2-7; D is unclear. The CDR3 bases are TGTGCCAGCAGCGCCGACCTAGGGCTGAGCTACGAGCAGTACTTC. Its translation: CASSADLGLSYEQYF.